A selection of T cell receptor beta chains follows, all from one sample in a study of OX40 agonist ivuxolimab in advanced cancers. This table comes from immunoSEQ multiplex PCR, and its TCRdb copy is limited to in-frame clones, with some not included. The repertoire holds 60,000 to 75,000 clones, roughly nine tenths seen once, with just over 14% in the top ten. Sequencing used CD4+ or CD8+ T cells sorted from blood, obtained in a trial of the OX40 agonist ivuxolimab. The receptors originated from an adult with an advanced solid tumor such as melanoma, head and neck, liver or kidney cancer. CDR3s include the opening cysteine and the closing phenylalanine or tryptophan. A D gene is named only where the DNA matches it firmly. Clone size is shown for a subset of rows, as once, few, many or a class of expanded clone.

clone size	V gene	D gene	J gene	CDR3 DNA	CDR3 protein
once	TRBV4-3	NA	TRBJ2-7	TGCGCCAGCAGCCAAGAACACGGGGCAACCTACGAGCAGTACTTC	CASSQEHGATYEQYF
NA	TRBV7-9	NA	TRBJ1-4	TGTGCCAGCGGCCGGGCAGGGTCTAATGAAAAACTGTTTTTT	CASGRAGSNEKLFF
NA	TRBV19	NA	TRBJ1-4	TGTGCCAGTAGTATAGATCAGACATCGGGAAGGGAACTGTTTTTT	CASSIDQTSGRELFF
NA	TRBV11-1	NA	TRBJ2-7	TGTGCCAGCAGATCGCTGGGGTCATTCGGAGCCTACGAGCAGTACTTC	CASRSLGSFGAYEQYF
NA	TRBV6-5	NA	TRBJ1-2	TGTGCCAGCAGTTACTCGAAAAGGGGGGAGAATGGCTACACCTTC	CASSYSKRGENGYTF
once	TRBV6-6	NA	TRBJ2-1	TGTGCCAGCAGTGGACACAGGGATGGGACCTACAATGAGCAGTTCTTC	CASSGHRDGTYNEQFF
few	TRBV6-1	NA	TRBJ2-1	TGTGCCAGCAGTGAATCCGGGACGGGGTACAATGAGCAGTTCTTC	CASSESGTGYNEQFF
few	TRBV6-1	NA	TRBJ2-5	TGTGCCAGCAGTGGCGTGGGCGCTAGGGAGACCCAGTACTTC	CASSGVGARETQYF
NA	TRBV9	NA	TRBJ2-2	TGTGCCAGCAGCCCCCTGAAATACGTCCGACTTGCCACCGGGGAGCTGTTTTTT	CASSPLKYVRLATGELFF
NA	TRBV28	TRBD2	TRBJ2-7	TGTGCCACCGGGACTAGCGGGTACGAGCAGTACTTC	CATGTSGYEQYF
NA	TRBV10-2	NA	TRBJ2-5	TGCGCCAGCAGTGCTGGCAGTAAAGAGACCCAGTACTTC	CASSAGSKETQYF
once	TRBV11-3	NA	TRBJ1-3	TGTGCCAGCAGCTCGGGGAAGGCAACCGGAAACACCATATATTTT	CASSSGKATGNTIYF
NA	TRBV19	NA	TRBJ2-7	TGTGCCAGTAACTCCAGAACCCGGGCCAACGAGCAGTACTTC	CASNSRTRANEQYF
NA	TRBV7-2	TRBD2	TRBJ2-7	TGTGCCAGCAGCCCCATAACGGGACTAGGTTCCCACGAGCAGTACTTC	CASSPITGLGSHEQYF
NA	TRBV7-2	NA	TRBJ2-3	TGTGCCAGCAGCTTAGGAACAGGGTTAGATACGCAGTATTTT	CASSLGTGLDTQYF
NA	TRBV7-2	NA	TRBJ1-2	TGTGCCAGCAGCTTAGGCACACCTAACTATGGCTACACCTTC	CASSLGTPNYGYTF
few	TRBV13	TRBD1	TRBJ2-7	TGTGCCAGCAGCCTATCCGGGACAGGCTACGAGCAGTACTTC	CASSLSGTGYEQYF
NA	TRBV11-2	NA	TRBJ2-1	TGTGCCAGCAGCTTAGGAGGGAGCACGGAGCAGTTCTTC	CASSLGGSTEQFF
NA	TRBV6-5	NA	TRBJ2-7	TGTGCCAGCAGTTACCGATACTACGAGCAGTACTTC	CASSYRYYEQYF
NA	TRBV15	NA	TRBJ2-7	TGTGCCACCAGCAGTTCAGGGTCGTCCTACGAGCAGTACTTC	CATSSSGSSYEQYF
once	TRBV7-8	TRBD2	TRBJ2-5	TGTGCCAGCAGCTTAGCTTTCCTAGCGGAAGAGACCCAGTACTTC	CASSLAFLAEETQYF
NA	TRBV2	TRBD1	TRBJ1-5	TGTGCCAGCACCTTGGGACAGGTTAACAATCAGCCCCAGCATTTT	CASTLGQVNNQPQHF
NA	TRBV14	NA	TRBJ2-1	TGTGCCAGCAGCCCCTGGGTGAAGCACAATGAGCAGTTCTTC	CASSPWVKHNEQFF
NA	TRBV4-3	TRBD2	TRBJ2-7	TGCGCCAGCAGCCAAATACTAGCGGGAGATTACTACGAGCAGTACTTC	CASSQILAGDYYEQYF
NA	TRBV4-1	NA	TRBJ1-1	TGCGCCAGCAGCCAACAGGGACAGAACACTGAAGCTTTCTTT	CASSQQGQNTEAFF
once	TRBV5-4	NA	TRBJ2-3	TGTGCCAGCAGCCAAGGGTTCGATCTTTTAGATACGCAGTATTTT	CASSQGFDLLDTQYF
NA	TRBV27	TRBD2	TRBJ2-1	TGTGCCAGCAGGACACTAGCGGGTAACAATGAGCAGTTCTTC	CASRTLAGNNEQFF
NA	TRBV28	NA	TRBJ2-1	TGTGCCAGCAGGCTACAGGGATATTACAATGAGCAGTTCTTC	CASRLQGYYNEQFF
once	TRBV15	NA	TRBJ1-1	TGTGCCACCAACAGAGAACCGCAGACGAACACTGAAGCTTTCTTT	CATNREPQTNTEAFF
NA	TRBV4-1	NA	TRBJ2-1	TGCGCCAGCAGCCAAGAAGGCAGGGGAGGCAATGAGCAGTTCTTC	CASSQEGRGGNEQFF
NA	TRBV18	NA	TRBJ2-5	TGTGCCAGCTCACCACCGGAGACGCAAGAGACCCAGTACTTC	CASSPPETQETQYF
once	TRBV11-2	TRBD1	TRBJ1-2	TGTGCCAGCACCCTTCCGGGACAGGGAGACTATGGCTACACCTTC	CASTLPGQGDYGYTF
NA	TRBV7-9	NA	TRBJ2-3	TGTGCCAGCACCCTAGGTGGGTCTACGCAGTATTTT	CASTLGGSTQYF
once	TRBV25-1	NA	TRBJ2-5	TGTGCCATTGGAGGGGGAGAGACCCAGTACTTC	CAIGGGETQYF
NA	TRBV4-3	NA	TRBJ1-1	TGCGCCAGCAGCCCCGCGGGAGGAGATTTCGCTGAAGCTTTCTTT	CASSPAGGDFAEAFF
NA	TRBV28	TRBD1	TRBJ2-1	TGTGCCAGCAGTTTCCCCCGGACAGGGAACAATGAGCAGTTCTTC	CASSFPRTGNNEQFF
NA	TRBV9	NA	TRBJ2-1	TGTGCCAGCAGCGTAGACGGGAGTAGTAACGATGAGCAGTTCTTC	CASSVDGSSNDEQFF
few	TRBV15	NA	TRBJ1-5	TGTGCCACCAGTCCAGGGGCGGTGCAGCCCCAGCATTTT	CATSPGAVQPQHF
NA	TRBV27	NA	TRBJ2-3	TGTGCCAGCAGTTTACTTGGGACAGATACGCAGTATTTT	CASSLLGTDTQYF
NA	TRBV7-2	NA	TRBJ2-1	TGTGCCAGCAGCTTAGATCTAGGCTACGCCTACAATGAGCAGTTCTTC	CASSLDLGYAYNEQFF
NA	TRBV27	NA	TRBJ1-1	TGTGCCAGCAGTCCCCTAGCCGGGGGGAACACTGAAGCTTTCTTT	CASSPLAGGNTEAFF
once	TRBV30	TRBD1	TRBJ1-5	TGTGCCTGGAGTGAGCCCCCACACCCGGGACAGGCGATAGCTTATCATCAGCCCCAGCATTTT	CAWSEPPHPGQAIAYHQPQHF
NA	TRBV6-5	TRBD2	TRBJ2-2	TGTGCCACCGGCGCGGGAGGGACCGGGGAGCTGTTTTTT	CATGAGGTGELFF
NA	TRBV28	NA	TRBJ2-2	TGTGCCAGCAGTTTTCGGACGAACACCGGGGAGCTGTTTTTT	CASSFRTNTGELFF